This T cell receptor beta chain is drawn from a study of OX40 agonist ivuxolimab in advanced cancers. This clone came up once. Libraries were prepared by immunoSEQ multiplex PCR; TCRdb keeps only in-frame clonotypes and omits some of them. The table lists roughly 100,000 clones, about 90% of them singletons. This sequence was found in an adult with an advanced solid tumor such as melanoma, head and neck, liver or kidney cancer. The sequencing used CD4+ or CD8+ T cells sorted from blood, collected in a trial of the OX40 agonist ivuxolimab.

CDR3 sequence (DNA): TGTGCCATCAGTGAGGTACAGGGGGCGACTGAAGCTTTCTTT. Protein: CAISEVQGATEAFF. The rearrangement uses TRBV10-3 and TRBJ1-1, with 9 bases aligning to TRBD1. J was trimmed by 5 bases and V by 2 bases; bases with no gene match: 3. This CDR3 is built from 14 residues. Germline CDR1 is ENHRY and CDR2 is SYGVKD.